The entry that follows covers one TCR beta chain sequence. Its antigen is as yet unknown. This specimen comes from a study of tumor-infiltrating lymphocytes in primary liver carcinoma. Study-wide findings and caveats: Blood fell significantly below tumors in its top-250-clone fraction (p = 0.039).

TCR beta cDNA was reverse-transcribed from about 0.45 ug of total RNA. The reaction used a constant-region primer and ProtoScript II reverse transcriptase. A slightly modified ARM-PCR protocol with three nested multiplex PCR rounds produced these TCR beta libraries. The first two PCR rounds used TRBV1-TRBV30 primers with a Cbeta primer, around 10 cycles each. MiXCR, applied by TCRdb to the multiplex PCR reads, yields one record per CDR3 protein. The table records about 180,000 distinct CDR3 sequences, about 60% of them present only once. V was trimmed by 4 bases and J by 5 bases, leaving 15 bases between them. Germline CDR1 and CDR2: WSHSY and SAAADI. This CDR3 region has 14 residues. Germline DNA was extracted too, while blood RNA derived from unsorted whole blood.

The sequencing sample was made of peripheral blood. The sequence derives from a man between 40 and 49 years old with primary liver carcinoma and hepatitis B virus infection. The chain joins TRBV10-2 to TRBJ2-7; D perhaps matches TRBD2 (6 bases). The CDR3 DNA sequence: TGCGCCAGCAGTGGTTTGGGGGGTAAAAACGAGCAGTACTTC. It yields the protein CASSGLGGKNEQYF.